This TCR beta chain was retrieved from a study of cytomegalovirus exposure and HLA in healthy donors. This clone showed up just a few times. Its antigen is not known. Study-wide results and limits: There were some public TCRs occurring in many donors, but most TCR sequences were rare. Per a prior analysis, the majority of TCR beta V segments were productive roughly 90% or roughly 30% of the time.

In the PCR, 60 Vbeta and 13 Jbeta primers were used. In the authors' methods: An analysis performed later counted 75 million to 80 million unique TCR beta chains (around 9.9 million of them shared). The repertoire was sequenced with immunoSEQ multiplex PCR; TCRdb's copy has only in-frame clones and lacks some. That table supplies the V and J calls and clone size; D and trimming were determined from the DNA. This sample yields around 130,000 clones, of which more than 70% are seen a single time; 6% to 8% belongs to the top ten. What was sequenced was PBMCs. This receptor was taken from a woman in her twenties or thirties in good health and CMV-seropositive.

The CDR3 region is CSGSRLAASSYNEQFF. The CDR3 bases are TGCAGCGGCTCTAGACTAGCGGCGAGCTCCTACAATGAGCAGTTCTTC. The genes are TRBV29-1 and TRBJ2-1; 9 nucleotides line up with TRBD2. Germline trimming cut 7 bases from V and 0 bases from J; bases unmatched to any gene: 10. Germline CDR1 SQVTM, CDR2 ANQGSEA. The CDR3 spans 16 residues.